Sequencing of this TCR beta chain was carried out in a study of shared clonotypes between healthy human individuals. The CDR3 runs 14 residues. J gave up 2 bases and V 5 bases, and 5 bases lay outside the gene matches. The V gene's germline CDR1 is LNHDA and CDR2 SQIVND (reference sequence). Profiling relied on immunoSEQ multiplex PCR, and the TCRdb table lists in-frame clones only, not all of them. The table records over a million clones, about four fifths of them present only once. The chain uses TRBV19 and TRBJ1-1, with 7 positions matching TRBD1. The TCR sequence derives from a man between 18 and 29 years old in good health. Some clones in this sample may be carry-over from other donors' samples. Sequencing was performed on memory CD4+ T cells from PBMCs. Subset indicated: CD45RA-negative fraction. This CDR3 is CASSFHRGNTEAFF. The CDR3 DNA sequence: TGTGCCAGTAGTTTCCACAGGGGAAACACTGAAGCTTTCTTT. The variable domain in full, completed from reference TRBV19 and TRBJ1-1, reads DGGITQSPKYLFRKEGQNVTLSCEQNLNHDAMYWYRQDPGQGLRLIYYSQIVNDFQKGDIAEGYSVSREKKESFPLTVTSAQKNPTAFYLCASSFHRGNTEAFFGQGTRLTVV.